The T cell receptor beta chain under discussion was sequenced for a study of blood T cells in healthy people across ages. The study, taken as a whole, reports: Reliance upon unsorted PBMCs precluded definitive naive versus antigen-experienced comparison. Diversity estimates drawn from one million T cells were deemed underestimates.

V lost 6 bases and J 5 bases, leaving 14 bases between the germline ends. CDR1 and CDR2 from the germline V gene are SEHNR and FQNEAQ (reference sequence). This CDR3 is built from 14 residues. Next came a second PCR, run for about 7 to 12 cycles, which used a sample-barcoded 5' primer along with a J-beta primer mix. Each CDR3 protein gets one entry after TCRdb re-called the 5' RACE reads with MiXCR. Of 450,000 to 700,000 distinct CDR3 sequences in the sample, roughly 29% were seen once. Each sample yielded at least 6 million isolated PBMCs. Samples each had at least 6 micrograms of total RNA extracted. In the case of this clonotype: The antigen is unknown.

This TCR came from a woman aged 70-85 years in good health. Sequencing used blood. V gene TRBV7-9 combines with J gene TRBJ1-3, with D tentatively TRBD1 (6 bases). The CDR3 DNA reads TGTGCCAGCAGGACCCGAGACAGGAGAAACACCATATATTTT. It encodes CASRTRDRRNTIYF.